These 26 T cell receptor beta chains came from one sample sequenced in a study of blood T cell repertoires in COVID-19 (dated by TCRdb to the early 2020s). The library relied on the immunoSEQ multiplex PCR assay. As stored in TCRdb, this immuneACCESS dataset retains in-frame rearrangements with V and J assigned. A fraction of the clones does not appear; measured against another copy, unresolved V genes explain less than half of the discrepancy, and the remainder lacks a known reason. This sample holds about 220,000 clones; around 88% were observed only once. The ten largest make up roughly 14% of the sample. Sequencing was carried out using PBMCs or T cells enriched from blood (not recorded which). These receptors were taken from a woman aged 45-65 years with acute COVID-19.

The gene calls are TRBV7-2 and TRBJ1-2; no clear D. Per the germline V gene, CDR1 is SGHTA and CDR2 is FQGNSA. V lost 5 bases to trimming and J lost 5 bases, with 24 bases between them. The CDR3 consists of 17 residues. This chain's CDR3 is CASSTYSGFGIRYGYTF. The CDR3 nucleotides are TGTGCCAGCAGCACCTACTCTGGGTTCGGGATTAGGTATGGCTACACCTTC.

This sequence joins TRBV4-1 and TRBJ2-7; 9 nucleotides agree with TRBD1. V lost 1 base to trimming and J lost 2 bases; unmatched junction nucleotides: 9. The CDR3 totals 17 residues. Germline loops: CDR1 MGHRA, CDR2 YSYEKL. CDR3 nucleotides: TGCGCCAGCAGCCAAGGGGAACAGGGGGCCCGCACCTACGAGCAGTACTTC. This codes for CASSQGEQGARTYEQYF.

The chain employs TRBV7-3 and TRBJ2-1; 7 bases are a match to TRBD2. Germline CDR1 reads SGHTA; CDR2 reads FQGTGA. V lost 2 bases, J lost 7 bases, and 5 bases stayed unmatched. The CDR3 runs 14 residues. The CDR3 bases are TGTGCCAGCAGCTTAGCGGGAGTTAGTAATGAGCAGTTCTTC. Protein: CASSLAGVSNEQFF.

This clone was recorded once. This sequence joins TRBV9 and TRBJ1-1, with 7 bases lining up with TRBD1. V shed 5 bases and J 2 bases; nucleotides not matched to a gene: 15. The germline V gene encodes CDR1 SGDLS and CDR2 YYNGEE. The CDR3 consists of 17 residues. The CDR3 DNA reads as TGTGCCAGCAGACCGGGGAGGCAGGGGGGAATTAACACTGAAGCTTTCTTT. Amino acids: CASRPGRQGGINTEAFF.

The rearrangement uses TRBV5-5 and TRBJ2-7; 15 nucleotides agree with TRBD2. From germline, CDR1 is SGHKS and CDR2 YYEKEE (reference sequence). This CDR3 spans 16 amino acids. Trimming at V came to 4 bases and at J to 6 bases, leaving 8 bases not matched to a gene. CDR3 DNA: TGTGCCAGCAGCCCGGGACTAGCGGGAGGAGGGGGCGAGCAGTACTTC. Translation: CASSPGLAGGGGEQYF.

This chain links TRBV3-1 (or the pseudogene TRBV3-2) with TRBJ2-7; TRBD1 might be the D (5 bases). The CDR3 extends over 14 amino acids. Trimming removed 0 bases from V and 3 bases from J, with 9 bases in between. Per germline, CDR1 LGHDT and CDR2 YNNKEL (reference sequence). CDR3 nucleotide sequence: TGTGCCAGCAGCCAAGACGGCAGGGACTACGAGCAGTACTTC. Its protein product is CASSQDGRDYEQYF.

This clone was counted once. The chain joins TRBV16 to TRBJ1-5; tentative D call: TRBD1 (5 bases). The CDR3 runs to 15 residues. Germline V gene lookup returns CDR1 KGHSY and CDR2 FQNENV. Trimming cost V 4 bases and J 4 bases, with 14 bases left between them. In DNA form, the CDR3 reads TGTGCCAGCAGCCGCCAGGGCGTTATTAATCAGCCCCAGCATTTT. Amino acids: CASSRQGVINQPQHF.

This clone has just a few counts. The gene calls are TRBV10-1 and TRBJ2-2, with D possibly being TRBD1 (6 bases). Trimming cost V 3 bases and J 4 bases, with 15 bases left between them. The CDR3 extends over 16 amino acids. The germline CDR1 and CDR2 sequences are WNHNN and SYGVQD (reference sequence). CDR3 nucleotides: TGCGCCAGCAGTGATGGACAGCGAATAAGCACCGGGGAGCTGTTTTTT. This gives the protein CASSDGQRISTGELFF.

The V and J genes are TRBV24-1 and TRBJ2-7; D not resolved. Germline loops: CDR1 KGHDR, CDR2 SFDVKD. The V and J ends lost 0 bases and 6 bases respectively, with 5 bases between them. The CDR3 spans 12 residues. The chain's CDR3 is CATSDLHSEQYF. The CDR3 DNA reads as TGTGCCACCAGTGATTTGCACTCCGAGCAGTACTTC.

This chain links TRBV4-3 with TRBJ1-4; D is unresolved. V was pared by 5 bases and J by 0 bases, with 10 bases between. This CDR3 is 15 amino acids long. CDR1 is LGHNA, CDR2 YSLEER, per germline. The CDR3 loop reads CASSARKPTNEKLFF. The CDR3 bases are TGCGCCAGCAGCGCTCGAAAGCCAACTAATGAAAAACTGTTTTTT.

The chain combines TRBV12-3 or TRBV12-4 with TRBJ2-5, with D maybe TRBD2 (6 bases). V was cut by 5 bases and J by 5 bases, with 12 bases left in between. The length of the CDR3 is 13 residues. CDR3 DNA sequence: TGTGCCAGCAGTCCCGTCGGGAGCGAGACCCAGTACTTC. It translates to CASSPVGSETQYF.

The CDR3 bases are TGTGCCAGCAGCCAGAAGCCAGCGGGGTTTTCCACAGATACGCAGTATTTT. Translating it yields CASSQKPAGFSTDTQYF. J is TRBJ2-3 and V is TRBV14; 7 bases are shared with TRBD2. The trim removed 3 bases at V and 2 bases at J, leaving 11 bases unmatched. Germline loops: CDR1 SGHDN, CDR2 FVKESK. The CDR3 sequence is 17 residues long.

This clone was seen just once. The rearrangement joins TRBV29-1 to TRBJ1-5; D is perhaps TRBD1 (6 bases). CDR1 is SQVTM, CDR2 ANQGSEA, per germline. V was trimmed by 4 bases and J by 4 bases, leaving 17 bases between them. This CDR3 contains 15 residues. The CDR3 DNA reads TGCAGCGTTGTCGCTCCCAACAGGGCTAATCAGCCCCAGCATTTT. Translating it yields CSVVAPNRANQPQHF.

The genes are TRBV3-1 (or the pseudogene TRBV3-2) and TRBJ1-1, with 7 bases identical to TRBD1. After removal of 2 bases from V and 6 bases from J, the junction contained 12 bases not matched to a gene. The CDR3 runs 16 residues. Germline V CDR1 and CDR2: LGHDT, YNNKEL (reference sequence). CDR3 in amino acids: CASSQSLTGIRAEAFF. In DNA, the CDR3 is TGTGCCAGCAGCCAATCTCTGACAGGGATAAGGGCTGAAGCTTTCTTT.

This clone was seen just once. The genes are TRBV28 and TRBJ1-5; 11 bases agree with TRBD1. With 2 bases clipped from V and 1 base from J, the junction kept 16 bases outside the gene matches. This CDR3 has 21 amino acids. The germline V gene encodes CDR1 MDHEN and CDR2 SYDVKM. The CDR3 spells CASSLGVVGQGAPVSNQPQHF. CDR3 nucleotide sequence: TGTGCCAGCAGTTTAGGGGTGGTAGGACAGGGGGCCCCGGTAAGCAATCAGCCCCAGCATTTT.

The J gene is TRBJ2-5, the V gene TRBV19; D might be TRBD1 (7 bases). V gave up 9 bases and J gave up 5 bases, with 13 bases separating them. Germline CDR1 and CDR2: LNHDA and SQIVND (reference sequence). The CDR3 sequence is 12 residues long. The CDR3 DNA sequence: TGTGCCAGCCGCGCAGGGGGGGAGACCCAGTACTTC. Amino acids: CASRAGGETQYF.

As DNA, the CDR3 is TGTGCCAGCAGTTGGGGCCATTTAAGGAGCTCCTATAATTCACCCCTCCACTTT. Translation: CASSWGHLRSSYNSPLHF. The gene calls are TRBV27 and TRBJ1-6; a possible D gene is TRBD1 (5 bases). The CDR3 is 18 residues long. CDR1 is MNHEY, CDR2 SMNVEV, per germline (reference sequence). Trimming left V 4 bases short and J 0 bases short, with 16 bases between.

The chain carries TRBV5-4 and TRBJ1-3; no clear D gene. Trimming removed 0 bases at V and 0 bases at J, with 10 bases between. The CDR3 is 16 residues long. CDR1 and CDR2 (germline): SGHNT, YYREEE (reference sequence). CDR3 bases: TGTGCCAGCAGCTTGGGTACCCCCAGCTCTGGAAACACCATATATTTT. It yields the protein CASSLGTPSSGNTIYF.

The V gene is TRBV7-3, the J gene TRBJ2-3; 7 nucleotides agree with TRBD2. V was pared by 5 bases and J by 1 base, with 3 bases of the junction left unmatched. The CDR3 is made up of 14 amino acids. Germline values: CDR1 SGHTA, CDR2 FQGTGA. The CDR3 protein is CASSQAGGTDTQYF. The DNA for the CDR3 is TGTGCCAGCAGCCAGGCGGGAGGCACAGATACGCAGTATTTT.

The chain has TRBV27 and TRBJ2-1, with TRBD1 identical over 10 bases. This CDR3 is 15 amino acids long. The germline gives CDR1 MNHEY, CDR2 SMNVEV (reference sequence). V gave up 6 bases and J gave up 5 bases; unmatched junction bases: 7. CDR3 DNA: TGTGCCAGCAGCACCGGGACAGGGGCCAACAATGAGCAGTTCTTC. This gives the protein CASSTGTGANNEQFF.

The sample holds a few counts of this clone. The rearrangement joins TRBV5-1 to TRBJ2-2; 7 bases match TRBD2. V lost 1 base to trimming and J lost 0 bases; unmatched junction nucleotides: 3. Germline values: CDR1 SGHRS, CDR2 YFSETQ. CDR3 length: 16 amino acids. The CDR3 sequence is CASSLSGTTNTGELFF. The CDR3 nucleotides are TGCGCCAGCAGCTTGAGCGGGACCACGAACACCGGGGAGCTGTTTTTT.

The chain joins TRBV29-1 to TRBJ2-1; 14 bases line up with TRBD2. The trim removed 7 bases at V and 10 bases at J, leaving 21 bases unmatched. Germline V gene lookup returns CDR1 SQVTM and CDR2 ANQGSEA. The CDR3 loop spans 18 amino acids. The chain's CDR3 is CSAPLIGLAGGGAGEQFF. In DNA form, the CDR3 reads TGCAGCGCCCCGCTGATAGGACTAGCGGGAGGTGGGGCGGGGGAGCAGTTCTTC.

The rearrangement joins TRBV19 to TRBJ1-1; tentative D call: TRBD1 (5 bases). Per the germline V gene, CDR1 is LNHDA and CDR2 is SQIVND (reference sequence). The CDR3 spans 10 residues. V lost 10 bases and J lost 7, with 10 bases in between. CDR3 sequence: CATTGVEAFF. The CDR3 bases are TGTGCCACTACGGGGGTTGAAGCTTTCTTT.

This clone has more than one count but fewer than ten. CDR3 in amino acids: CAWSRPGQGYYGYTF. The DNA of the CDR3 is TGTGCCTGGAGTAGACCGGGACAGGGATACTATGGCTACACCTTC. The chain links TRBV30 to TRBJ1-2; TRBD1 matches 9 bases. There are 15 residues in the CDR3. V lost 2 bases and J lost 3; bases outside the gene matches: 7. Germline CDR1 GTSNPN, CDR2 SVGIG (reference sequence).

The chain carries TRBV24-1 and TRBJ2-1; D remains unclear. Looked up from germline, CDR1 is KGHDR and CDR2 is SFDVKD. V lost 7 bases and J 4 bases, leaving 13 bases between the germline ends. The CDR3 is 14 residues long. CDR3 in amino acids: CATSPRIAYNEQFF. The CDR3 nucleotides read TGTGCCACCAGCCCCAGAATCGCTTACAATGAGCAGTTCTTC.

The rearrangement joins TRBV5-1 to TRBJ2-7; weak D call: TRBD2 (6 bases). Germline CDR1 and CDR2: SGHRS and YFSETQ. The CDR3 totals 14 residues. Trimming cost V 0 bases and J 0 bases, with 7 bases left between them. CDR3 loop: CASSLGGISYEQYF. DNA for the CDR3: TGCGCCAGCAGCTTGGGCGGGATCTCCTACGAGCAGTACTTC.